A single sample gave rise to the 3 T cell receptor beta chains below, sequenced in a study of blood T cell repertoires in COVID-19. TCRdb's table, derived via immunoSEQ multiplex PCR, lists solely in-frame clones and lacks some. This repertoire shows more than 85,000 clones, 81% found once; its top ten account for 30% to 45%. Sequencing used peripheral blood. These receptors originate from an elderly man with acute or convalescent COVID-19.

This clone was recorded a few times. V and J are TRBV19 and TRBJ1-5, with TRBD1 matching over 7 bases. Germline-derived CDR1 and CDR2 are LNHDA and SQIVND (reference sequence). CDR3 length equals 15 residues. Trimming removed 3 bases from V and 6 bases from J; junction bases left unmatched: 8. CDR3 DNA sequence: TGTGCCAGTAGTATGGCGTTTCCAGGGGGTCAGCCCCAGCATTTT. Residues: CASSMAFPGGQPQHF.

The chain couples TRBV18 to TRBJ2-2, with 8 bases matching TRBD1. CDR1 and CDR2 from the germline V gene are KGHSH and LQKENI. This CDR3 has 18 amino acids. After removal of 4 bases from V and 1 base from J, the junction contained 11 bases not matched to a gene. CDR3 sequence: CASSLIQGALGNTGELFF. DNA of the CDR3: TGTGCCAGCTCACTCATCCAGGGGGCGCTCGGGAACACCGGGGAGCTGTTTTTT.

The V gene is TRBV29-1, the J gene TRBJ2-1, with D possibly TRBD2 on 5 matching bases. The CDR3 covers 11 residues. CDR1 and CDR2 (germline): SQVTM, ANQGSEA. Trimming stripped 3 bases from V and 9 bases from J, with 9 bases between. For the CDR3, the DNA is TGCAGCGTTGATAGCGTACCTGAGCAGTTCTTC. Translating gives CSVDSVPEQFF.